The text below deals with one T cell receptor (beta chain). What it binds is unknown. Trimming took off 6 bases at V and 5 bases at J, with 8 bases between the two ends. Germline CDR1 reads MNHNS; CDR2 reads SASEGT. The CDR3 contains 12 residues. Researchers used the Oncomine TCR Beta short-read assay to sequence DNA from cultured CD4+ T cells. A single record per CDR3 protein comes from TCRdb applying MiXCR to the PCR reads. This repertoire shows around 6,000 distinct CDR3 sequences, 40% to 60% found once; its top ten account for about 26%. Sample treatment: approximately 10-day PBMC culture with coronavirus spike peptide pools or control peptides (ViraFEST assay). Investigators obtained the unexposed donor's CD4+ T cells before the COVID-19 pandemic (2011-2018). ViraFEST grew antigen-specific T cells using peptide pools, then sequenced TCRs. Cultures of PBMCs, 1.5 million to 2 million per well, were set up with 7.5 to 10 IU/ml IL-2 and 10 ug/ml peptide pools.

The data derive from a study of vaccination and CD4 T cells after COVID-19. On the study more broadly: Drawing of post-COVID samples took place a median around 110 days after diagnosis (range 35 to 161). Overlapping spike pools from SARS-CoV-2 and HCoV-NL63, HCoV-OC43 and HCoV-229E served as culture stimuli.

This TCR came from a human donor in good health. The V and J genes are TRBV6-1 and TRBJ2-1, with D possibly matching TRBD2 (5 bases). The sample was CD4+ T cells from blood, cultured in vitro. CDR3 protein: CASSGVNNEQFF. CDR3 nucleotide sequence: TGTGCCAGCAGCGGGGTTAACAATGAGCAGTTCTTC.